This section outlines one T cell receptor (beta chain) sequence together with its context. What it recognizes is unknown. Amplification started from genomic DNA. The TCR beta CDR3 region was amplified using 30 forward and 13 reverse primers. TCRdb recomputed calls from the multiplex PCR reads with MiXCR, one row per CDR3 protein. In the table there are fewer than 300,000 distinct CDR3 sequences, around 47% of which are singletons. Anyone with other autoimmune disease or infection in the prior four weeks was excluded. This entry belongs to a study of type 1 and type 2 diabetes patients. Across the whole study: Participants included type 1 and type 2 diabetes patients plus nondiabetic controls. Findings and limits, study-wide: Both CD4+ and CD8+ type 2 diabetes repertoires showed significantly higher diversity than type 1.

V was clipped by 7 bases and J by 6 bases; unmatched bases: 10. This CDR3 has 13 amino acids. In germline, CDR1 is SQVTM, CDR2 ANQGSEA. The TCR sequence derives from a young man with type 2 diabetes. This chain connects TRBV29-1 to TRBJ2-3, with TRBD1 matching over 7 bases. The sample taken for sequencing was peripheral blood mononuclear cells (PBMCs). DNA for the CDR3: TGCAGCGAGGGGACAGTTTATCAGGATACGCAGTATTTT. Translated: CSEGTVYQDTQYF.